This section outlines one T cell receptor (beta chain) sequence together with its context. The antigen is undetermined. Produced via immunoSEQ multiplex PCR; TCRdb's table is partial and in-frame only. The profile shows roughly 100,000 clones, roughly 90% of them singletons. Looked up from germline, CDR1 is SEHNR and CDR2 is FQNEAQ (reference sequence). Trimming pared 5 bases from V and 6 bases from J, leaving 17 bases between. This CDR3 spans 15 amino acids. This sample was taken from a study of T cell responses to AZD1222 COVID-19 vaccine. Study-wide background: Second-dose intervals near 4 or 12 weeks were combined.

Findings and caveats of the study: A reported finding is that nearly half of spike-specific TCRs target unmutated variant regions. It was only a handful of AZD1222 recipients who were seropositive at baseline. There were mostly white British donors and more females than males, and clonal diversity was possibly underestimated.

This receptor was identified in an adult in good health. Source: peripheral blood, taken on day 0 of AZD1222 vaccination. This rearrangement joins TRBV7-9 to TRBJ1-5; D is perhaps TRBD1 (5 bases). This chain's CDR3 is CASSTDIAGPQPQHF. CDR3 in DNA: TGTGCCAGCAGCACGGACATCGCGGGCCCTCAGCCCCAGCATTTT.